This T cell receptor (beta chain) was observed in a study of beta chain features in type 1 diabetes. Overall study findings and caveats: In all four CD4+ subsets, TCRB CDR3 length was significantly, moderately reduced in type 1 diabetes.

V lost 4 bases and J 2 bases, leaving 17 bases between the germline ends. Germline V gene sequence: CDR1 SGHNT, CDR2 YYREEE (reference sequence). The CDR3 sequence is 16 residues long. With regard to this clone: Its antigen is not identified.

Expressed TCRB transcripts were sequenced because the isolated RNA had all been reverse transcribed beforehand. Naive, central memory and regulatory T cell samples averaged roughly 3.7 million reads. Generated by immunoSEQ multiplex PCR, the TCRdb table keeps only in-frame clones and is missing some. This sample has 640,000 or so clones, with roughly 12% found just once. This TCR was recovered from a man aged 18 to 35 with type 1 diabetes. The chain employs TRBV5-4 and TRBJ2-3, with D possibly matching TRBD2 (5 bases). The material sequenced was naive CD4+ T cells from blood. The CDR3 sequence: CASSLFGERHTDTQYF. CDR3 nucleotide sequence: TGTGCCAGCAGCCTGTTTGGGGAGCGGCACACAGATACGCAGTATTTT. Supplemented by reference TRBV5-4 and TRBJ2-3, the full variable domain reads ETGVTQSPTHLIKTRGQQVTLRCSSQSGHNTVSWYQQALGQGPQFIFQYYREEENGRGNFPPRFSGLQFPNYSSELNVNALELDDSALYLCASSLFGERHTDTQYFGPGTRLTVL.